Following are 29 T cell receptor beta chains from one sample sequenced in a study of blood T cell repertoires in COVID-19. The assay was immunoSEQ multiplex PCR, and TCRdb's table has in-frame clones only and misses some. Of 60,000 to 70,000 clones in the sample, 70% to 90% were seen once. The specimen was peripheral blood. These receptors all stem from a woman at least 80 years old with active COVID-19.

The chain has TRBV28 and TRBJ2-7, with no clear D. CDR1 is MDHEN, CDR2 SYDVKM, per germline. This CDR3 spans 12 amino acids. V dropped 3 bases and J dropped 3 bases, with 6 bases sitting between them. CDR3 sequence: CASSFPSYEQYF. CDR3 nucleotide sequence: TGTGCCAGCAGTTTCCCCAGCTACGAGCAGTACTTC.

The rearrangement joins TRBV5-4 to TRBJ2-5; TRBD2 aligns across 11 bases. V lost 7 bases, J lost 1 base, and 3 bases stayed unmatched. This CDR3 has 14 residues. Germline V gene sequence: CDR1 SGHNT, CDR2 YYREEE (reference sequence). The CDR3 DNA sequence: TGTGCCAGCCAAACTAGCGGGGGCCAAGAGACCCAGTACTTC. This codes for CASQTSGGQETQYF.

V and J are TRBV3-1 (or the pseudogene TRBV3-2) and TRBJ2-1, with TRBD1 matching 9 bases. The CDR3 sequence is 15 residues long. Germline CDR1 reads LGHDT; CDR2 reads YNNKEL (reference sequence). The junction had 5 bases not matched to a gene; V was cut back by 4 bases and J by 4 bases. The CDR3 here is CASSPDRGVYNEQFF. CDR3 nucleotides: TGTGCCAGCAGCCCCGACAGGGGGGTTTACAATGAGCAGTTCTTC.

The chain carries TRBV6-5 and TRBJ1-1; 9 nucleotides align to TRBD1. The trim removed 7 bases at V and 3 bases at J, leaving 6 bases unmatched. The CDR3 sequence is 14 residues long. Germline V gene lookup returns CDR1 MNHEY and CDR2 SVGAGI. The CDR3 coding sequence is TGTGCCAGCACTTCCAGGACAGGGGACACTGAAGCTTTCTTT. Amino acids: CASTSRTGDTEAFF.

This clone was recorded once. The rearrangement joins TRBV7-2 to TRBJ2-3, with a tentative D call TRBD2 (5 bases). Trimming removed 8 bases from V and 2 bases from J, with 8 bases in between. This CDR3 is 12 amino acids long. Per the germline V gene, CDR1 is SGHTA and CDR2 is FQGNSA. CDR3 residues: CASGSTTDTQYF. The CDR3 DNA is TGTGCCAGCGGGAGCACCACAGATACGCAGTATTTT.

DNA of the CDR3: TGTGCCTGGAGTACCCGGGAGGGGGGCCTGCTCTACAATGAGCAGTTCTTC. It encodes CAWSTREGGLLYNEQFF. The rearrangement uses TRBV30 and TRBJ2-1, with 8 nucleotides matching TRBD2. CDR1 and CDR2 from the germline V gene are GTSNPN and SVGIG (reference sequence). The CDR3 spans 17 residues. Trimming removed 2 bases from V and 3 bases from J; junction bases left unmatched: 12.

The CDR3 is CASSLGAGLNQPQHF. The CDR3 nucleotides are TGTGCCAGCAGCTTAGGGGCGGGACTCAATCAGCCCCAGCATTTT. V is TRBV7-2 and J is TRBJ1-5; tentative D call: TRBD1 (5 bases). V dropped 1 base and J dropped 3 bases, with 10 bases sitting between them. This CDR3 has 15 amino acids. The germline CDR1 and CDR2 sequences are SGHTA and FQGNSA.

The chain uses TRBV6-6 and TRBJ2-1; tentatively, D is TRBD1 (7 bases). Trimming pared 2 bases from V and 9 bases from J, leaving 14 bases between. Per the germline V gene, CDR1 is MNHNY and CDR2 is SVGAGI (reference sequence). CDR3 length: 14 amino acids. The CDR3 DNA reads TGTGCCAGCAGTTACGGAGGAGGGGGCGGTGAGCAGTTCTTC. Its translation is CASSYGGGGGEQFF.

This clone was recorded once. This sequence joins TRBV4-2 and TRBJ1-1; TRBD1 matches at 8 bases. The CDR3 runs to 14 residues. With 2 bases clipped from V and 3 bases from J, the junction kept 2 bases outside the gene matches. Germline CDR1 LGHNA, CDR2 YNFKEQ. CDR3 in amino acids: CASSQTGGYTEAFF. In nucleotides, the CDR3 is TGTGCCAGCAGCCAAACAGGGGGGTACACTGAAGCTTTCTTT.

The rearrangement links TRBV5-1 to TRBJ2-5, with a possible D match to TRBD1 (7 bases). This CDR3 is 14 amino acids long. Trimming shortened V by 6 bases and J by 1 base, and 13 bases separated the two germline ends. Germline V gene data show CDR1 as SGHRS and CDR2 as YFSETQ. CDR3 sequence: CASNYQGGQETQYF. Here the CDR3 DNA reads TGCGCCAGCAACTATCAGGGGGGCCAAGAGACCCAGTACTTC.

V is TRBV27 and J is TRBJ1-5; weak D call: TRBD1 (6 bases). Germline V CDR1 and CDR2: MNHEY, SMNVEV (reference sequence). V lost 2 bases, J lost 6 bases, and 14 bases lay in between. CDR3 length: 15 amino acids. CDR3 DNA sequence: TGTGCCAGCAGTTTAATAACAGGGAAAGGTCAGCCCCAGCATTTT. As protein: CASSLITGKGQPQHF.

This chain joins TRBV7-9 and TRBJ2-5, with 12 bases fitting TRBD2. Trimming at V came to 5 bases and at J to 5 bases, leaving 12 bases not matched to a gene. This CDR3 region has 17 residues. Germline CDR1 SEHNR, CDR2 FQNEAQ (reference sequence). The CDR3 here is CASSKTSSGGAVETQYF. DNA of the CDR3: TGTGCCAGCAGCAAAACCTCTAGCGGGGGGGCCGTGGAGACCCAGTACTTC.

CDR3 amino acids: CASSPPGLAGGEQFF. The CDR3 DNA sequence: TGTGCCAGCTCACCACCGGGACTAGCAGGGGGTGAGCAGTTCTTC. The gene calls are TRBV18 and TRBJ2-1, with TRBD2 identical over 9 bases. V shed 0 bases, J shed 9 bases, and the junction held 6 bases outside the gene matches. From germline, CDR1 is KGHSH and CDR2 LQKENI. The CDR3 extends over 15 amino acids. Filled out from reference TRBV18 and TRBJ2-1, the complete variable domain reads NAGVMQNPRHLVRRRGQEARLRCSPMKGHSHVYWYRQLPEEGLKFMVYLQKENIIDESGMPKERFSAEFPKEGPSILRIQQVVRGDSAAYFCASSPPGLAGGEQFFGPGTRLTVL.

The rearrangement joins TRBV7-9 to TRBJ1-5; D not resolved. CDR1 is SEHNR and CDR2 is FQNEAQ in the germline V gene (reference sequence). V lost 4 bases to trimming and J lost 9 bases, with 7 bases between them. The CDR3 runs 11 residues. Here the CDR3 DNA reads TGTGCCAGCAGCTCTGGAGGGCCCCAGCATTTT. Translated: CASSSGGPQHF. The full variable domain, its missing parts supplied by reference TRBV7-9 and TRBJ1-5, is DTGVSQNPRHKITKRGQNVTFRCDPISEHNRLYWYRQTLGQGPEFLTYFQNEAQLEKSRLLSDRFSAERPKGSFSTLEIQRTEQGDSAMYLCASSSGGPQHFGDGTRLSIL.

This sequence joins TRBV4-1 and TRBJ2-3; a possible D gene is TRBD2 (5 bases). V was pared by 0 bases and J by 2 bases, with 12 bases between. Germline loops: CDR1 MGHRA, CDR2 YSYEKL. The CDR3 sequence is 16 residues long. CDR3 in amino acids: CASSQDYRLNTDTQYF. Written as DNA, the CDR3 is TGCGCCAGCAGCCAAGATTACAGACTAAACACAGATACGCAGTATTTT.

This clone occurred a few times. The V call is TRBV2, the J call TRBJ2-7; no firm D call. V lost 2 bases and J 0 bases, leaving 5 bases between the germline ends. The CDR3 is made up of 13 amino acids. Germline CDR1 is SNHLY and CDR2 is FYNNEI. Here the CDR3 DNA reads TGTGCCAGCAGTGAACCTTTCTCCTACGAGCAGTACTTC. This sequence encodes CASSEPFSYEQYF.

The genes are TRBV6-5 and TRBJ2-1; TRBD1 matches at 8 bases. The CDR3 runs 12 residues. Per germline, CDR1 MNHEY and CDR2 SVGAGI. J was trimmed by 15 bases and V by 2 bases; bases with no gene match: 6. In DNA, the CDR3 is TGTGCCAGCAGTTACCAAACAGGGGGTGGGTTCTTC. It yields the protein CASSYQTGGGFF.

The chain joins TRBV2 to TRBJ2-3; 8 positions agree with TRBD2. CDR3 size: 16 residues. CDR1 is SNHLY, CDR2 FYNNEI, per germline. V dropped 4 bases and J dropped 4; count of bases not matched to a gene: 10. The CDR3 nucleotides read TGTGCCAGCAGTGGGAGCGGGGGCCTACCTTCAGATACGCAGTATTTT. As protein: CASSGSGGLPSDTQYF.

In its sample, this clone was seen once. The chain combines TRBV5-1 with TRBJ2-1; D perhaps matches TRBD1 (6 bases). There are 15 residues in the CDR3. Trimming left V 0 bases short and J 0 bases short, with 7 bases between. Germline V gene sequence: CDR1 SGHRS, CDR2 YFSETQ. The CDR3 loop is CASSLEDSSYNEQFF. CDR3 DNA sequence: TGCGCCAGCAGCTTGGAGGACAGCTCCTACAATGAGCAGTTCTTC.

The chain is built from TRBV5-4 and TRBJ2-2; 10 positions agree with TRBD2. The CDR3 is made up of 18 amino acids. Germline V gene sequence: CDR1 SGHNT, CDR2 YYREEE (reference sequence). V shed 3 bases and J 5 bases; nucleotides not matched to a gene: 13. CDR3 protein: CASSSDPGLALITGELFF. In DNA, the CDR3 is TGTGCCAGCAGCTCAGACCCGGGACTAGCGCTAATAACCGGGGAGCTGTTTTTT.

The chain recombines TRBV29-1 with TRBJ2-2, with 12 bases fitting TRBD1. The V segment lost 7 bases and the J segment 7 bases; nucleotides outside the gene matches: 10. Germline V gene lookup returns CDR1 SQVTM and CDR2 ANQGSEA. This CDR3 has 15 amino acids. The CDR3 nucleotides are TGCAGCGCCGTGGGGACAGGGGGCCCCGACGGGGAGCTGTTTTTT. Translation gives CSAVGTGGPDGELFF.

The DNA of the CDR3 is TGTGCCAGCCGACGCGGAGGGGCGACTAACTATGGCTACACCTTC. Translating it yields CASRRGGATNYGYTF. The chain has TRBV2 and TRBJ1-2; D is perhaps TRBD1 (5 bases). V lost 8 bases, J lost 0 bases, and 16 bases lay in between. There are 15 residues in the CDR3. The V gene's germline CDR1 is SNHLY and CDR2 FYNNEI.

This clone was seen only once. The genes are TRBV7-9 and TRBJ2-5, with TRBD1 matching 7 bases. The CDR3 has 15 residues. In germline, CDR1 is SEHNR, CDR2 FQNEAQ (reference sequence). Trimming cost V 4 bases and J 2 bases; bases outside gene matches: 7. This CDR3 reads CASSSRTGIQETQYF. CDR3 sequence (DNA): TGTGCCAGCAGCTCCCGGACAGGAATACAAGAGACCCAGTACTTC.

The rearrangement joins TRBV7-8 to TRBJ1-6; 7 nucleotides match TRBD1. Unmatched junction bases numbered 7, after V lost 5 bases and J lost 9 bases. The CDR3 covers 14 residues. Germline V lookup: CDR1 SGHVS, CDR2 FQNEAQ. CDR3 residues: CASSRGDSFSPLHF. In DNA, the CDR3 is TGTGCCAGCAGCCGAGGGGACAGTTTTTCACCCCTCCACTTT.

V is TRBV10-1 and J is TRBJ2-7; 9 bases map to TRBD1. The CDR3 runs to 18 residues. J lost 2 bases, V lost 7 bases, and 18 bases had no gene match. Germline V lookup: CDR1 WNHNN, CDR2 SYGVQD (reference sequence). CDR3 sequence: CASTGQGQDLGHTYEQYF. The CDR3, as DNA: TGCGCCAGCACTGGACAGGGGCAGGATCTCGGCCATACCTACGAGCAGTACTTC.

J is TRBJ2-7 and V is TRBV13, with 7 bases identical to TRBD1. The germline V gene encodes CDR1 PRHDT and CDR2 FYEKMQ (reference sequence). The CDR3 is 15 residues long. J was trimmed by 2 bases and V by 3 bases; bases with no gene match: 7. The CDR3 is CASSLDRPTTYEQYF. The CDR3 coding sequence is TGTGCCAGCAGCTTGGACAGGCCTACTACCTACGAGCAGTACTTC.

The chain is built from TRBV6-5 and TRBJ2-7; TRBD2 might be the D (6 bases). Germline CDR1 reads MNHEY; CDR2 reads SVGAGI. This CDR3 is 12 amino acids long. V was shortened by 6 bases and J by 6 bases, with 12 bases between the two germline ends. This CDR3 is CASRGDFGEQYF. CDR3 DNA: TGTGCCAGCAGAGGGGACTTCGGCGAGCAGTACTTC.

The chain has TRBV4-1 and TRBJ2-7; D possibly corresponds to TRBD2 (5 bases). The CDR3 has 16 amino acids. Trimming cost V 1 base and J 4 bases, with 17 bases left between them. Germline-derived CDR1 and CDR2 are MGHRA and YSYEKL. CDR3 loop: CASSQVGRTFLYEQYF. As DNA, the CDR3 is TGCGCCAGCAGCCAAGTAGGCCGGACTTTCCTATACGAGCAGTACTTC.

The chain employs TRBV28 and TRBJ2-5; 7 bases agree with TRBD2. CDR3 length equals 15 residues. V trimming: 4 bases; J trimming: 2 bases; junction bases outside the gene matches: 7. Germline V gene data show CDR1 as MDHEN and CDR2 as SYDVKM. This CDR3 reads CASSSHGEGQETQYF. CDR3 coding DNA: TGTGCCAGCAGTTCCCATGGGGAGGGGCAAGAGACCCAGTACTTC.